This T cell receptor (beta chain) appears in the sequencing data of a study of blood T cell repertoires in COVID-19. Sequenced by immunoSEQ multiplex PCR; TCRdb stores in-frame clones only, minus some. Of roughly 140,000 clones listed, around 74% were seen once; the top ten hold roughly 3.6%. The sample comprised peripheral blood. This TCR came from a woman older than 75 with acute or convalescent COVID-19.

The DNA for the CDR3 is TGTGCCAGCAGCCAAAAGACAGGGGCGAGGGATACGCAGTATTTT. Residues: CASSQKTGARDTQYF. V gene TRBV3-1 (or the pseudogene TRBV3-2) combines with J gene TRBJ2-3, with TRBD1 identical over 8 bases. CDR1 is LGHDT and CDR2 is YNNKEL in the germline V gene (reference sequence). Trimming took 2 bases from V and 6 from J; bases not matched to a gene: 7. The CDR3 is 15 residues long.